This TCR beta chain was captured by sequencing in a study of shared clonotypes between healthy human individuals. Across the study: Used for every donor were three CD4 naive, three CD4 memory, two CD8 naive and one CD8 memory plate. General study results and limits: Tissues were not sampled, only blood, and their repertoires likely differ.

In the original workflow: Junction-only immunoSEQ data arrived without quality scores, meaning filtering differed. Produced via immunoSEQ multiplex PCR; TCRdb's table is partial and in-frame only. V, J and clone size were drawn from that table, and D and trimming were deduced from the DNA. The data show millions of clones, 85% to 95% seen once. CD4+ cells yielded CD45RA+ naive and CD45RA-negative memory subsets. Germline values: CDR1 SNHLY, CDR2 FYNNEI. The CDR3 sequence is 15 residues long. V dropped 4 bases and J dropped 2 bases, with 15 bases sitting between them. Of note for this clone: Antigen: not known.

The source of this sequence is a man aged 18 to 29 in good health. Material for sequencing was naive CD4+ T cells sorted from blood. Stated subset: CD45RA+ positively selected. The chain recombines TRBV2 with TRBJ2-7; D gene uncertain. CDR3 coding DNA: TGTGCCAGCAGTGGTTTCCCCCCTACTACCTACGAGCAGTACTTC. It is translated as CASSGFPPTTYEQYF.